These 24 T cell receptor beta chains share one sample of origin, sequenced in a study of shared clonotypes between healthy human individuals. TCRdb's table, derived via immunoSEQ multiplex PCR, lists solely in-frame clones and lacks some. Here the sample spans under 1,100,000 clones, around four fifths being singletons. The specimen was memory CD4+ T cells sorted from blood. Subset defined: CD45RA-negative fraction. The receptors come from a man between 18 and 35 years old in good health.

This clone has just a few counts. Other nucleotide sequences in the sample specify the same CDR3. This sequence joins TRBV9 and TRBJ2-6; D unclear. Per the germline V gene, CDR1 is SGDLS and CDR2 is YYNGEE. This CDR3 spans 13 amino acids. V shed 0 bases and J shed 3 bases, with 1 base lying between them. CDR3 sequence (DNA): TGTGCCAGCAGCGTAGATGGGGCCAACGTCCTGACTTTC. Translating it yields CASSVDGANVLTF.

This chain connects TRBV2 to TRBJ2-7; D is ambiguous. Trimming stripped 6 bases from V and 3 bases from J, with 9 bases between. The CDR3 loop spans 12 amino acids. Germline CDR1 SNHLY, CDR2 FYNNEI. Here the CDR3 reads CASSLNSYEQYF. The CDR3 nucleotides read TGTGCCAGCAGCTTAAACAGCTACGAGCAGTACTTC.

This chain links TRBV14 with TRBJ2-7; D possibly corresponds to TRBD2 (6 bases). Looked up from germline, CDR1 is SGHDN and CDR2 is FVKESK. This CDR3 has 15 residues. V was shortened by 2 bases and J by 4 bases, with 15 bases between the two germline ends. The CDR3 DNA reads as TGTGCCAGCAGCCAACCCCGGGACTCCCCATACGAGCAGTACTTC. This sequence encodes CASSQPRDSPYEQYF. The variable domain in full, completed from reference TRBV14 and TRBJ2-7, reads EAGVTQFPSHSVIEKGQTVTLRCDPISGHDNLYWYRRVMGKEIKFLLHFVKESKQDESGMPNNRFLAERTGGTYSTLKVQPAELEDSGVYFCASSQPRDSPYEQYFGPGTRLTVT.

This clone was recorded a few times. Other DNA sequences in the same sample also yield this CDR3. The chain employs TRBV5-6 and TRBJ2-7; D remains ambiguous. The V gene lost 0 bases and the J gene lost 5 bases, with 21 bases spanning the gap. CDR3 length: 17 residues. Germline CDR1 reads SGHDT; CDR2 reads YYEEEE. CDR3 in DNA: TGTGCCAGCAGCTTGGGTATGTGGCCGCCCACCCTGGACGAGCAGTACTTC. Translation: CASSLGMWPPTLDEQYF.

The V call is TRBV13, the J call TRBJ2-5; tentatively, D is TRBD1 or TRBD2 (6 bases each). Germline V gives CDR1 PRHDT, CDR2 FYEKMQ (reference sequence). The CDR3 is 14 residues long. Trimming stripped 2 bases from V and 5 bases from J, with 12 bases between. In DNA form, the CDR3 reads TGTGCCAGCAGCTTATGGGGGGCCGGGGAGACCCAGTACTTC. Translated: CASSLWGAGETQYF. The full variable domain, rest sourced from reference TRBV13 and TRBJ2-5, is AAGVIQSPRHLIKEKRETATLKCYPIPRHDTVYWYQQGPGQDPQFLISFYEKMQSDKGSIPDRFSAQQFSDYHSELNMSSLELGDSALYFCASSLWGAGETQYFGPGTRLLVL.

The chain is built from TRBV6-6 and TRBJ2-7; TRBD1 agrees at 7 bases. Germline V CDR1 and CDR2: MNHNY, SVGAGI (reference sequence). With V trimmed by 7 bases and J by 4 bases, 4 bases remained unmatched. The CDR3 covers 12 residues. CDR3 region: CASIGQAYEQYF. The CDR3, as DNA: TGTGCCAGCATCGGACAGGCTTACGAGCAGTACTTC.

The V and J genes are TRBV11-2 and TRBJ2-1; a weak D match, TRBD2 (5 bases). Trimming stripped 5 bases from V and 2 bases from J, with 25 bases between. CDR1 is SGHAT, CDR2 FQNNGV, per germline. The CDR3 runs to 19 residues. CDR3 region: CASSRRFRTPAVPYNEQFF. CDR3 nucleotides: TGTGCCAGCAGCCGTAGATTCAGGACCCCAGCGGTCCCCTACAATGAGCAGTTCTTC.

The chain carries TRBV29-1 and TRBJ2-7, with D possibly TRBD1 on 6 matching bases. CDR3 length equals 14 residues. With 3 bases removed from V and 1 base from J, the gap between germline ends came to 13 bases. Germline V CDR1 and CDR2: SQVTM, ANQGSEA. The CDR3 spells CSVDGLQGSYEQYF. The CDR3 nucleotides read TGCAGCGTTGACGGGCTACAGGGATCCTACGAGCAGTACTTC.

The rearrangement links TRBV27 to TRBJ1-3, with TRBD1 as a possible D gene (5 bases). Germline V CDR1 and CDR2: MNHEY, SMNVEV (reference sequence). V was pared by 7 bases and J by 0 bases, with 13 bases between. This CDR3 is 15 amino acids long. CDR3 coding DNA: TGTGCCAGCAACTGGGACTGGAGCTCTGGAAACACCATATATTTT. The encoded protein is CASNWDWSSGNTIYF.

The chain is built from TRBV7-3 and TRBJ2-5, with 14 bases lining up with TRBD2. Germline loops: CDR1 SGHTA, CDR2 FQGTGA. The CDR3 length is 18 residues. V shed 2 bases, J shed 1 base, and the junction held 6 bases outside the gene matches. The DNA for the CDR3 is TGTGCCAGCAGCTTATCCGGGACTAGCGGGGGTACCCAAGAGACCCAGTACTTC. This encodes CASSLSGTSGGTQETQYF. Full variable domain (remainder filled in from reference TRBV7-3 and TRBJ2-5): GAGVSQTPSNKVTEKGKYVELRCDPISGHTALYWYRQSLGQGPEFLIYFQGTGAADDSGLPNDRFFAVRPEGSVSTLKIQRTERGDSAVYLCASSLSGTSGGTQETQYFGPGTRLLVL.

J is TRBJ1-6 and V is TRBV5-6; a possible D gene is TRBD1 (6 bases). This CDR3 contains 16 residues. The germline V gene has CDR1 SGHDT and CDR2 YYEEEE. Trimming pared 4 bases from V and 6 bases from J, leaving 17 bases between. This CDR3 reads CASSRLAGTTNSPLHF. As DNA, the CDR3 is TGTGCCAGCAGCCGATTAGCCGGGACAACTAATTCACCCCTCCACTTT.

This chain connects TRBV11-2 to TRBJ2-2; TRBD1 might be the D (6 bases). V lost 5 bases and J 5 bases, leaving 12 bases between the germline ends. CDR3 length: 14 amino acids. Germline assignment: CDR1 SGHAT and CDR2 FQNNGV. The DNA of the CDR3 is TGTGCCAGCAGCAAATCAGGGGAAACCGGGGAGCTGTTTTTT. Encoded protein: CASSKSGETGELFF. The full variable domain, rest sourced from reference TRBV11-2 and TRBJ2-2, is EAGVAQSPRYKIIEKRQSVAFWCNPISGHATLYWYQQILGQGPKLLIQFQNNGVVDDSQLPKDRFSAERLKGVDSTLKIQPAKLEDSAVYLCASSKSGETGELFFGEGSRLTVL.

The chain combines TRBV28 with TRBJ2-6; D assignment may be TRBD1 or TRBD2 (5 bases each). This CDR3 has 20 amino acids. The V end was cut by 3 bases, the J end by 2 bases, with 23 bases between. From germline, CDR1 is MDHEN and CDR2 SYDVKM. This chain's CDR3 is CASSFEGWLGPTTGANVLTF. CDR3 nucleotide sequence: TGTGCCAGCAGTTTTGAAGGGTGGTTGGGACCCACCACTGGGGCCAACGTCCTGACTTTC. Complete variable domain (other parts from reference TRBV28 and TRBJ2-6): DVKVTQSSRYLVKRTGEKVFLECVQDMDHENMFWYRQDPGLGLRLIYFSYDVKMKEKGDIPEGYSVSREKKERFSLILESASTNQTSMYLCASSFEGWLGPTTGANVLTFGAGSRLTVL.

The chain is built from TRBV7-3 and TRBJ2-3; D gene uncertain. The V and J ends lost 4 bases and 10 bases respectively, with 12 bases between them. Germline-derived CDR1 and CDR2 are SGHTA and FQGTGA. There are 12 residues in the CDR3. The CDR3: CASSSPPGAQYF. For the CDR3, the DNA is TGTGCCAGCAGCTCCCCCCCTGGTGCGCAGTATTTT.

The CDR3 DNA is TGCGCCTGCCAGACAAAGGGTAACGAGGACAGGGCGTACGAGCAGTACTTC. Amino acid sequence: CACQTKGNEDRAYEQYF. V usage is TRBV4-1 and J usage is TRBJ2-5; 8 positions agree with TRBD1. The tail of the sequence fits TRBJ2-7 better, so the J call may be wrong. Germline CDR1 reads MGHRA; CDR2 reads YSYEKL. This CDR3 is 17 amino acids long.

This clone was observed a few times. At the DNA level, this CDR3 is encoded by other sequences in the same sample as well. The chain combines TRBV25-1 with TRBJ1-2; D is ambiguous. CDR1 and CDR2 from the germline V gene are MGHDK and SYGVNS. The V end was cut by 4 bases, the J end by 0 bases, with 3 bases between. The CDR3 consists of 12 residues. The CDR3 bases are TGTGCCAGCAGTGGTACTAACTATGGCTACACCTTC. Translated: CASSGTNYGYTF.

The chain couples TRBV11-3 to TRBJ2-1; the D gene is possibly TRBD2 (6 bases). The CDR3 is 13 residues long. V lost 0 bases and J 10 bases, leaving 10 bases between the germline ends. Germline V gives CDR1 SGHNT, CDR2 YENEEA. The CDR3 here is CASSLELAREQFF. As DNA, the CDR3 is TGTGCCAGCAGCTTAGAACTAGCAAGGGAGCAGTTCTTC.

In this sample, this clone turned up a few times. The rearrangement joins TRBV23-1 to TRBJ2-2; no clear D. TRBV23-1 is an open reading frame, and its role is uncertain. The germline V and J ends were trimmed by 6 bases and 9 bases, with 32 bases remaining between them. The CDR3 is made up of 19 amino acids. The CDR3 nucleotides are TGCGCCAGCAGGGTGCGACATCGCCTTAGACAAGACCTCCACCGGGAGCTGTTTTTT. The encoded protein is CASRVRHRLRQDLHRELFF.

The V call is TRBV12-5, the J call TRBJ2-3; no reliable D call. Trimming stripped 1 base from V and 6 bases from J, with 2 bases between. CDR1 is LGHNT, CDR2 FRNRAP, per germline. CDR3 size: 11 residues. The CDR3 reads CASGLEDTQYF. The CDR3 DNA reads TGTGCTAGTGGTTTGGAGGATACGCAGTATTTT.

The CDR3 DNA is TGTGCCAGCAGCTTACGGGGGGGGGCGAAGACCTACGAGCAGTACTTC. Its protein is CASSLRGGAKTYEQYF. The V and J genes are TRBV7-8 and TRBJ2-7, with 8 nucleotides matching TRBD2. V was clipped by 2 bases and J by 2 bases; unmatched bases: 8. The CDR3 has 16 amino acids. Germline V gene data show CDR1 as SGHVS and CDR2 as FQNEAQ.

The chain is built from TRBV5-6 and TRBJ1-5; TRBD1 agrees at 8 bases. V was clipped by 2 bases and J by 7 bases; unmatched bases: 5. The CDR3 consists of 14 residues. CDR1 is SGHDT and CDR2 is YYEEEE in the germline V gene. The CDR3 protein is CASSLQGVSQPQHF. As DNA, the CDR3 is TGTGCCAGCAGCTTACAGGGGGTGAGCCAGCCCCAGCATTTT.

The rearrangement joins TRBV4-1 to TRBJ2-2; 7 positions agree with TRBD1. V shed 4 bases and J 6 bases; nucleotides not matched to a gene: 11. This CDR3 is 16 amino acids long. Germline V gives CDR1 MGHRA, CDR2 YSYEKL. The CDR3 DNA sequence: TGCGCCAGCAGCCCGAGACAGGGAACCCCCGCCGGGGAGCTGTTTTTT. Protein: CASSPRQGTPAGELFF.

This clone appeared a single time. The V and J genes are TRBV6-6 and TRBJ1-2; 8 bases align to TRBD1. J lost 7 bases, V lost 5 bases, and 9 bases had no gene match. CDR3 length: 14 residues. Germline CDR1 and CDR2: MNHNY and SVGAGI (reference sequence). CDR3 bases: TGTGCCAGCAGTGATCCCGGACAGGGAGCTGGCTACACCTTC. It translates to CASSDPGQGAGYTF.

The rearrangement uses TRBV6-1 and TRBJ2-5, with 13 positions matching TRBD2. Germline V CDR1 and CDR2: MNHNS, SASEGT. J lost 6 bases, V lost 4 bases, and 5 bases had no gene match. The CDR3 consists of 15 residues. Written as DNA, the CDR3 is TGTGCCAGCAGTGTGACTAGCGGGGGGTTGCAGACCCAGTACTTC. This encodes CASSVTSGGLQTQYF.